In this sample, the clone carrying this TCR beta chain is medium-sized. Antigen specificity is unknown. This sample is part of a study of liver allograft versus peripheral blood T cells. Overall study: Repertoires of T cell receptors in transplanted livers were compared with recipients' peripheral blood repertoires.

TCRdb called the reads again in MiXCR, with one record for every CDR3 protein. The sample shows around 10,000 distinct CDR3 sequences, approximately 17% of them seen only once. The CDR3 is 15 residues long. V lost 4 bases and J lost 0, with 9 bases in between. Germline V gene data show CDR1 as MNHNY and CDR2 as SVGAGI (reference sequence). Study-wide results and limits: Reportedly, the T cell receptor repertoires inside liver allografts were not the same as those in peripheral blood.

The chain uses TRBV6-6 and TRBJ1-4; D is perhaps TRBD1 (6 bases). The source is a human patient who had a liver transplant. Among the T cells, some may be from the graft donor. CDR3 loop: CASSSGVATNEKLFF. The CDR3 bases are TGTGCCAGCAGTTCAGGGGTTGCAACTAATGAAAAACTGTTTTTT.